The sequence of this TCR beta chain was determined in a study of shared clonotypes between healthy human individuals. Study-level background: Each donor's CD8 memory used one plate, CD8 naive two, each CD4 subset three.

There were only Caucasian adults among the donors, and all lived in Nashville, Tennessee. Template for every sorted-subset replicate PCR totaled approximately 200 ng DNA, roughly 30,000 T cell genomes. Assay used: immunoSEQ multiplex PCR; TCRdb lists only in-frame clones, some missing. The data hold some 1,100,000 clones, with 78% observed a single time. CDR1 is MDHEN and CDR2 is SYDVKM in the germline V gene. V shed 6 bases and J shed 8 bases, with 19 bases lying between them. The CDR3 contains 15 residues. Comments on this clone: What it recognizes is unknown.

General study findings and limits: Sorted-subset sequencing was shown by rarefaction to be incomplete despite large depth.

The receptor was derived from a man aged 18 to 30 in good health. Some clones in this sample may be carry-over from other donors' samples. Sequenced material: memory CD4+ T cells from PBMCs. The subset is: CD45RA-negative fraction. This chain links TRBV28 with TRBJ1-4; weak D call: TRBD1 (5 bases). The CDR3 protein is CASRGQGLADEKLFF. The CDR3 region has the DNA TGTGCCAGCAGGGGCCAGGGACTAGCGGACGAAAAACTGTTTTTT.